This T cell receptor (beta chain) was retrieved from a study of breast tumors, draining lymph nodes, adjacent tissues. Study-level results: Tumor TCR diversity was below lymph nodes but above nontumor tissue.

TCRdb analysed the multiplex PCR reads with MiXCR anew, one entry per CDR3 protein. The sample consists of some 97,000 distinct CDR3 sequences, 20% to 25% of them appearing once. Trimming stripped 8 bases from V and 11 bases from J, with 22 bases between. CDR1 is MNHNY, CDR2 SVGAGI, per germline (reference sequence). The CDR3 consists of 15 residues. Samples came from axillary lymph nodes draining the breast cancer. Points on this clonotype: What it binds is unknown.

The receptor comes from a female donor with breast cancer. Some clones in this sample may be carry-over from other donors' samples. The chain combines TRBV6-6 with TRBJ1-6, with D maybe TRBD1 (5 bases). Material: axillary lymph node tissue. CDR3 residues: CASGTGPGGGPPLHF. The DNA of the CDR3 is TGTGCCAGCGGGACGGGACCTGGGGGAGGTCCACCCCTCCACTTT.